This T cell receptor beta chain was identified in a study of blood T cells in healthy people across ages. Details on this clonotype: As yet, its antigen is unknown.

Together with a sample-barcoded 5' primer, a J-beta primer mix was included in a second PCR lasting roughly 6 to 12 cycles. From the 5' RACE reads, TCRdb called clonotypes with MiXCR, one entry per CDR3 protein. The table shows around 1,800,000 distinct CDR3 sequences, with about 39% occurring only once. Whole-study results and caveats: Estimates of diversity drawn from one million T cells were considered underestimates. PBMCs went unsorted, and a conclusive naive versus antigen-experienced comparison was therefore prevented.

Sequencing input: blood. The origin of this receptor is a human donor in good health.

CDR3 loop: CSAGLNGPTGATDTQYF. The CDR3 nucleotides are TGCAGTGCTGGACTAAACGGGCCAACAGGGGCCACAGATACGCAGTATTTT. V and J are TRBV20-1 and TRBJ2-3; D perhaps matches TRBD1 (7 bases). This CDR3 has 17 amino acids. V was clipped by 5 bases and J by 2 bases, with 23 bases between them. Germline CDR1 is DFQATT and CDR2 is SNEGSKA (reference sequence).